The 10 T cell receptor beta chains presented below share a single source sample, sequenced in a study of T cells in Graves' hyperthyroidism and ophthalmopathy. There were TCR beta CDR3 regions amplified from RNA transcripts. The TCR CDR3 was amplified in a first-round RT-PCR using the HTBI primer set. One entry per CDR3 protein results from TCRdb running MiXCR on the multiplex PCR reads. Among some 600,000 distinct CDR3 sequences listed, more than 11% were seen once. Sequencing input: blood. These receptors were taken from a woman in her 30s with Graves' hyperthyroidism that later progressed to Graves' ophthalmopathy.

There are many counts of this clonotype. CDR3 nucleotides: TGCAGTGCTCCCCTTGGGGGGAGGCTAGCGGGAGTTAAGACCCAGTACTTC. Protein: CSAPLGGRLAGVKTQYF. The chain has TRBV20-1 and TRBJ2-5; 10 bases agree with TRBD2. The CDR3 runs to 17 residues. J was trimmed by 6 bases and V by 5 bases; bases with no gene match: 18. The germline CDR1 and CDR2 sequences are DFQATT and SNEGSKA (reference sequence).

This clonotype was seen ten or more times. The chain is built from TRBV28 and TRBJ2-3; 7 bases map to TRBD1. The CDR3 length is 15 residues. CDR1 is MDHEN and CDR2 is SYDVKM in the germline V gene. With 2 bases clipped from V and 2 bases from J, the junction kept 4 bases outside the gene matches. The CDR3 sequence: CASSLVQGTTDTQYF. The CDR3 nucleotides are TGTGCCAGCAGTTTAGTACAGGGGACCACAGATACGCAGTATTTT.

The rearrangement joins TRBV7-9 to TRBJ2-7, with D possibly TRBD1 on 8 matching bases. The V and J ends lost 2 bases and 7 bases respectively, with 18 bases between them. The CDR3 covers 15 residues. Germline V gene data show CDR1 as SEHNR and CDR2 as FQNEAQ (reference sequence). For the CDR3, the DNA is TGTGCCAGCAGCTTAACAGGGGGAGGGGGAACGGAGCAGTACTTC. The encoded protein is CASSLTGGGGTEQYF.

This clonotype was seen repeatedly, ten times or more. The rearrangement joins TRBV5-1 to TRBJ2-7, with 8 bases fitting TRBD1. Trimming at V came to 2 bases and at J to 4 bases, leaving 8 bases not matched to a gene. CDR3 length equals 15 residues. Per the germline V gene, CDR1 is SGHRS and CDR2 is YFSETQ. CDR3 in amino acids: CASSFSTGVAYEQYF. Written as DNA, the CDR3 is TGCGCCAGCAGCTTCTCGACAGGGGTGGCTTACGAGCAGTACTTC.

The chain links TRBV7-2 to TRBJ2-2; 10 bases are a match to TRBD2. Germline V CDR1 and CDR2: SGHTA, FQGNSA. The CDR3 has 15 residues. With V trimmed by 4 bases and J by 5 bases, 4 bases remained unmatched. The CDR3 DNA sequence: TGTGCCAGCAGCTCTACTAGCGGGACTACCGGGGAGCTGTTTTTT. Its translation is CASSSTSGTTGELFF.

The rearrangement uses TRBV30 and TRBJ2-7, with TRBD1 matching 10 bases. This CDR3 comprises 14 residues. Losses at the gene ends were 3 bases for V and 4 bases for J; bases not matched to a gene: 6. The germline V gene has CDR1 GTSNPN and CDR2 SVGIG (reference sequence). Written as DNA, the CDR3 is TGTGCCTGGAGCCCGGGACAGGGGTCGTACGAGCAGTACTTC. Translating it yields CAWSPGQGSYEQYF.

The chain combines TRBV27 with TRBJ1-4; perhaps TRBD1 as D (5 bases). Germline V gives CDR1 MNHEY, CDR2 SMNVEV (reference sequence). This CDR3 has 14 amino acids. V gave up 3 bases and J gave up 8 bases, with 13 bases separating them. The CDR3 sequence is CASSFVGVGEKLFF. DNA of the CDR3: TGTGCCAGCAGTTTTGTGGGGGTGGGGGAAAAACTGTTTTTT.

This clonotype was observed at least ten times. This chain connects TRBV12-3 or TRBV12-4 to TRBJ1-4, with D unclear. Trimming took 3 bases from V and 8 from J, leaving 4 bases between them. The CDR3 sequence is 11 residues long. The CDR3 loop is CASSLAEKLFF. Here the CDR3 DNA reads TGTGCCAGCAGTTTGGCGGAAAAACTGTTTTTT.

This clonotype was counted only a few times. The chain combines TRBV6-1 with TRBJ2-1; 7 positions match TRBD1. The V segment lost 5 bases and the J segment 6 bases; nucleotides outside the gene matches: 10. This CDR3 comprises 15 residues. Germline CDR1 MNHNS, CDR2 SASEGT. The DNA of the CDR3 is TGTGCCAGCAGTACTGACAGGGATGAATTCAATGAGCAGTTCTTC. This sequence encodes CASSTDRDEFNEQFF.

This clonotype has more than one count but fewer than ten. The chain is built from TRBV19 and TRBJ2-6; weak D call: TRBD1 (6 bases). This CDR3 region has 16 residues. V lost 1 base to trimming and J lost 7 bases, with 14 bases between them. Per the germline V gene, CDR1 is LNHDA and CDR2 is SQIVND (reference sequence). The CDR3: CASSIGNPGAANVLTF. The CDR3 nucleotides read TGTGCCAGTAGTATAGGGAATCCAGGGGCAGCCAACGTCCTGACTTTC.